Listed below are T cell receptor beta chains from one sample, sequenced in a study of T cell changes during pregnancy in multiple sclerosis. Data came from immunoSEQ multiplex PCR; TCRdb stores just in-frame clones and leaves some out. The sample includes approximately 51,000 clones, roughly 94% of them seen just once. This specimen was CD4+ T cells from peripheral blood mononuclear cells, taken in the second trimester of pregnancy. Receptors were obtained from a female donor with multiple sclerosis, enrolled in a pregnancy study. Both conserved end residues are part of each CDR3. The order of the fields is CDR3 protein, CDR3 DNA, V gene, clone size, D gene, J gene. D genes are given only for firm matches. Size values are once, few and many counts, or a class for expanded clones, and some rows have none.

CDR3aa: CASSDPPVNTEAFF
CDR3nt: TGTGCCAGCAGTGACCCCCCGGTGAACACTGAAGCTTTCTTT
v_gene: TRBV2
abundance: -
d_gene: -
j_gene: TRBJ1-1

CDR3aa: CASRARGTGQPQHF
CDR3nt: TGTGCCAGTAGGGCCAGGGGGACCGGTCAGCCCCAGCATTTT
v_gene: TRBV19
abundance: -
d_gene: TRBD1
j_gene: TRBJ1-5

CDR3aa: CASSGQGTDEQYF
CDR3nt: TGTGCCAGCAGCGGACAGGGGACCGACGAGCAGTACTTC
v_gene: TRBV6-1
abundance: -
d_gene: TRBD1
j_gene: TRBJ2-7

CDR3aa: CASSDRLETSYEQYF
CDR3nt: TGTGCCAGCAGTGACCGTCTCGAGACATCTTACGAGCAGTACTTC
v_gene: TRBV2
abundance: -
d_gene: -
j_gene: TRBJ2-7

CDR3aa: CASSQDVGGTEAFF
CDR3nt: TGCGCCAGCAGCCAAGATGTAGGGGGCACTGAAGCTTTCTTT
v_gene: TRBV4-3
abundance: -
d_gene: -
j_gene: TRBJ1-1

CDR3aa: CASSLGTGASRSGNTIYF
CDR3nt: TGTGCCAGCAGCTTGGGGACAGGGGCATCGAGATCTGGAAACACCATATATTTT
v_gene: TRBV11-2
abundance: -
d_gene: TRBD1
j_gene: TRBJ1-3

CDR3aa: CASRDPGVYYEQYF
CDR3nt: TGTGCCAGCAGGGATCCCGGAGTGTATTACGAGCAGTACTTC
v_gene: TRBV7-2
abundance: -
d_gene: -
j_gene: TRBJ2-7

CDR3aa: CATRLDSTDTQYF
CDR3nt: TGTGCCACCCGACTTGACAGCACAGATACGCAGTATTTT
v_gene: TRBV10-3
abundance: few
d_gene: -
j_gene: TRBJ2-3

CDR3aa: CASSTTGGRAEAFF
CDR3nt: TGTGCCAGTAGTACAACTGGTGGGAGGGCTGAAGCTTTCTTT
v_gene: TRBV19
abundance: -
d_gene: -
j_gene: TRBJ1-1

CDR3aa: CASSLAAGVYNEQFF
CDR3nt: TGTGCCAGCAGTTTGGCAGCGGGGGTTTACAATGAGCAGTTCTTC
v_gene: TRBV28
abundance: -
d_gene: TRBD2
j_gene: TRBJ2-1

CDR3aa: CASSLYGGADGYTF
CDR3nt: TGTGCCAGCAGCTTATATGGGGGCGCGGATGGCTACACCTTC
v_gene: TRBV11-2
abundance: -
d_gene: -
j_gene: TRBJ1-2

CDR3aa: CASSPGQTSNQPQHF
CDR3nt: TGTGCCAGTAGTCCGGGACAGACTAGCAATCAGCCCCAGCATTTT
v_gene: TRBV19
abundance: -
d_gene: TRBD1
j_gene: TRBJ1-5